Listed below are T cell receptor beta chains from one sample, sequenced in a study of neurological immune-mediated disorders. TCRdb reanalysed the 5' RACE reads using MiXCR and keeps one entry per CDR3 protein. Of around 56,000 distinct CDR3 sequences in the sample, about 24% were seen once. Sequences were obtained from PBMCs. The source is a man aged 60 to 69 with HTLV-1-associated myelopathy (HAM/TSP). CDR3s include the opening cysteine and the closing phenylalanine or tryptophan. Each record gives: D gene, V gene, clone size, J gene, CDR3 DNA, CDR3 protein. D genes are given only for firm matches. Only some rows state a clone size, as once, few, many or a class for expanded clones.

d_gene: NA; v_gene: TRBV20-1; abundance: NA; j_gene: TRBJ2-3; CDR3nt: TGCAGTGCCTCAGACCGGAAATCTAGCACAAATACGCAGTATTTT; CDR3aa: CSASDRKSSTNTQYF
d_gene: TRBD1; v_gene: TRBV6-2/TRBV6-3; abundance: few; j_gene: TRBJ2-1; CDR3nt: TGTGCCAGCAGTTATGGACAGGGGACGAATGAGCAGTTCTTC; CDR3aa: CASSYGQGTNEQFF
d_gene: NA; v_gene: TRBV5-1; abundance: many; j_gene: TRBJ1-2; CDR3nt: TGCGCCAGCAGCTACGGAAGGCTCTATGGCTACACCTTC; CDR3aa: CASSYGRLYGYTF
d_gene: NA; v_gene: TRBV5-1; abundance: NA; j_gene: TRBJ1-4; CDR3nt: TGCGCCAGCAGCTTTAATTCCGGAGCTGAAAAACTGTTTTTT; CDR3aa: CASSFNSGAEKLFF
d_gene: NA; v_gene: TRBV7-6; abundance: many; j_gene: TRBJ2-1; CDR3nt: TGTGCCAGCAGCTTATTAGGGGGCTCCTACAATGAGCAGTTCTTC; CDR3aa: CASSLLGGSYNEQFF
d_gene: NA; v_gene: TRBV10-3; abundance: NA; j_gene: TRBJ2-2; CDR3nt: TGTGCCATCAGTGAGTCCGGGCAGGGGAACACCGGGGAGCTGTTTTTT; CDR3aa: CAISESGQGNTGELFF
d_gene: NA; v_gene: TRBV12-3/TRBV12-4; abundance: NA; j_gene: TRBJ2-7; CDR3nt: TGTGCCAGCAGTTCTAGGGCAAGCGGCTCCTACGAGCAGTACTTC; CDR3aa: CASSSRASGSYEQYF
d_gene: NA; v_gene: TRBV5-1; abundance: many; j_gene: TRBJ1-6; CDR3nt: TGCGCCAGCAGCACCGTGGTGGGGGCTGGGTCACCCCTCCACTTT; CDR3aa: CASSTVVGAGSPLHF
d_gene: NA; v_gene: TRBV7-9; abundance: many; j_gene: TRBJ2-7; CDR3nt: TGTGCCAGCAGCCTCGGGACCAAAACTTACGAGCAGTACTTC; CDR3aa: CASSLGTKTYEQYF
d_gene: NA; v_gene: TRBV5-6; abundance: many; j_gene: TRBJ2-1; CDR3nt: TGTGCCAGCAGCTTCAGGGTTCCCGAGCAGTTCTTC; CDR3aa: CASSFRVPEQFF
d_gene: TRBD1; v_gene: TRBV4-1; abundance: NA; j_gene: TRBJ2-5; CDR3nt: TGCGCCAGCAGCCTTCCGGGACAGGGGGCCATAGAGACCCAGTACTTC; CDR3aa: CASSLPGQGAIETQYF
d_gene: TRBD1; v_gene: TRBV5-1; abundance: many; j_gene: TRBJ2-1; CDR3nt: TGCGCCAGCCACACGTGGGACAGGGACTCCAATGAGCAGTTCTTC; CDR3aa: CASHTWDRDSNEQFF
d_gene: NA; v_gene: TRBV28; abundance: NA; j_gene: TRBJ1-2; CDR3nt: TGTGCCAGCAGTTTCGAGGGGCAGGACTATGGCTACACCTTC; CDR3aa: CASSFEGQDYGYTF
d_gene: NA; v_gene: TRBV4-1; abundance: many; j_gene: TRBJ2-1; CDR3nt: TGCGCCAGCAGCCAAGTTTCAGGGCCCGTAAGCGAGCAGTTCTTC; CDR3aa: CASSQVSGPVSEQFF
d_gene: NA; v_gene: TRBV12-3/TRBV12-4; abundance: NA; j_gene: TRBJ1-1; CDR3nt: TGTGCCAGCAGACGTAGGACATTGAACACTGAAGCTTTCTTT; CDR3aa: CASRRRTLNTEAFF
d_gene: NA; v_gene: TRBV20-1; abundance: NA; j_gene: TRBJ2-1; CDR3nt: TGCAGTGCTACTGGTACAGAGCCCAATGAGCAGTTCTTC; CDR3aa: CSATGTEPNEQFF
d_gene: NA; v_gene: TRBV24-1; abundance: many; j_gene: TRBJ2-5; CDR3nt: TGTGCCACCAGTGAATCCGACAGCCAAGAGACCCAGTACTTC; CDR3aa: CATSESDSQETQYF
d_gene: NA; v_gene: TRBV7-9; abundance: NA; j_gene: TRBJ2-1; CDR3nt: TGTGCCAGCAGCAGCACCGACAGCGCCTACAATGAGCAGTTCTTC; CDR3aa: CASSSTDSAYNEQFF
d_gene: NA; v_gene: TRBV14; abundance: many; j_gene: TRBJ2-3; CDR3nt: TGTGCCAGCAGCCCCTCCAGCCTTCGAGATACGCAGTATTTT; CDR3aa: CASSPSSLRDTQYF
d_gene: TRBD2; v_gene: TRBV9; abundance: many; j_gene: TRBJ2-7; CDR3nt: TGTGCCAGCAGCGTAGTTTCTAGCGGGGGCGAGCAGTACTTC; CDR3aa: CASSVVSSGGEQYF
d_gene: NA; v_gene: TRBV29-1; abundance: many; j_gene: TRBJ2-2; CDR3nt: TGCAGCGTTGAAGCGTGGGCAGGGACCGGGGAGCTGTTTTTT; CDR3aa: CSVEAWAGTGELFF
d_gene: NA; v_gene: TRBV19; abundance: NA; j_gene: TRBJ2-7; CDR3nt: TGTGCCAGTAGTAAATTCATGTCGGGCGAGCAGTACTTC; CDR3aa: CASSKFMSGEQYF
d_gene: NA; v_gene: TRBV5-1; abundance: many; j_gene: TRBJ2-3; CDR3nt: TGCGCCAGCAGCTGGGGCGCAGATACGCAGTATTTT; CDR3aa: CASSWGADTQYF
d_gene: TRBD2; v_gene: TRBV10-3; abundance: many; j_gene: TRBJ2-7; CDR3nt: TGTGCCATCAGTGATGCGGGAGGGGCCTACGAGCAGTACTTC; CDR3aa: CAISDAGGAYEQYF
d_gene: TRBD2; v_gene: TRBV7-9; abundance: many; j_gene: TRBJ2-7; CDR3nt: TGTGCCAGCAGCTTAGTAGCGGCTAGCGGGCCCTACGAGCAGTACTTC; CDR3aa: CASSLVAASGPYEQYF
d_gene: TRBD2; v_gene: TRBV20-1; abundance: many; j_gene: TRBJ2-7; CDR3nt: TGCAGTGCTAGAGATTCGGGGGGACCACCTACCGAGCAGTACTTC; CDR3aa: CSARDSGGPPTEQYF
d_gene: TRBD2; v_gene: TRBV12-3/TRBV12-4; abundance: NA; j_gene: TRBJ2-5; CDR3nt: TGTGCCAGCAGTTCTAGCGGGAGGGCCATAGAGACCCAGTACTTC; CDR3aa: CASSSSGRAIETQYF
d_gene: NA; v_gene: TRBV28; abundance: many; j_gene: TRBJ2-2; CDR3nt: TGTGCCAGCAACAAGATCGGGCAGGGAGGAACCGGGGAGCTGTTTTTT; CDR3aa: CASNKIGQGGTGELFF
d_gene: NA; v_gene: TRBV20-1; abundance: many; j_gene: TRBJ2-2; CDR3nt: TGCAGTGCTAGAGTACGGGGAGACACCGGGGAGCTGTTTTTT; CDR3aa: CSARVRGDTGELFF
d_gene: TRBD1; v_gene: TRBV29-1; abundance: many; j_gene: TRBJ2-7; CDR3nt: TGCAGCGTTGGGACAGGGGGTTACGAGCAGTACTTC; CDR3aa: CSVGTGGYEQYF
d_gene: NA; v_gene: TRBV3-1; abundance: NA; j_gene: TRBJ1-5; CDR3nt: TGTGCCAGCAGCCAAGCCAGGGCGAATCAGCCCCAGCATTTT; CDR3aa: CASSQARANQPQHF
d_gene: TRBD1; v_gene: TRBV29-1; abundance: NA; j_gene: TRBJ2-1; CDR3nt: TGCAGCGTTGAAGATGACAGGGACAATGAGCAGTTCTTC; CDR3aa: CSVEDDRDNEQFF
d_gene: TRBD2; v_gene: TRBV11-2; abundance: many; j_gene: TRBJ2-7; CDR3nt: TGTGCCAGCAGCTTAGGGGCTAGCGGGAGCTACGAGCAGTACTTC; CDR3aa: CASSLGASGSYEQYF
d_gene: NA; v_gene: TRBV29-1; abundance: many; j_gene: TRBJ2-1; CDR3nt: TGCAGCGTTCATTCGGATGAGCAGTTCTTC; CDR3aa: CSVHSDEQFF
d_gene: NA; v_gene: TRBV10-3; abundance: many; j_gene: TRBJ1-6; CDR3nt: TGTGCCATCAGTGCCGGACAGCATGGGGATTCACCCCTCCACTTT; CDR3aa: CAISAGQHGDSPLHF
d_gene: TRBD2; v_gene: TRBV3-1; abundance: NA; j_gene: TRBJ2-1; CDR3nt: TGTGCCAGCCTCCCGGCGGGAGGGTCCAATGAGCAGTTCTTC; CDR3aa: CASLPAGGSNEQFF
d_gene: NA; v_gene: TRBV5-1; abundance: many; j_gene: TRBJ1-1; CDR3nt: TGCGCCAGCAGCTTGTTACAGGGAACGGACACTGAAGCTTTCTTT; CDR3aa: CASSLLQGTDTEAFF
d_gene: NA; v_gene: TRBV3-1; abundance: many; j_gene: TRBJ1-1; CDR3nt: TGTGCCAGCAGCCGAACCTCCTGGACAGTAAGCACTGAAGCTTTCTTT; CDR3aa: CASSRTSWTVSTEAFF